Here is one T cell receptor beta chain with its context. Its antigen is undetermined. TCR beta cDNA was reverse-transcribed from about 500 ng of total RNA. The reaction used a constant-region primer and ProtoScript II reverse transcriptase. Slightly modified ARM-PCR, run as three nested multiplex PCR rounds, produced the TCR beta libraries. Investigators reported that the first two PCR rounds, at 10 cycles each, used TRBV1-TRBV30 forward primers with a C-beta reverse primer. TCRdb ran MiXCR on the multiplex PCR reads and lists one entry per CDR3 protein. The sample lists 190,000 or so distinct CDR3 sequences; around three fifths were seen once. The source of the sample is a study of tumor-infiltrating lymphocytes in primary liver carcinoma. The study, taken as a whole, reports: Tumor region pairs shared more overlap than did tumor-adjacent and tumor-blood pairs.

CDR1 and CDR2 from the germline V gene are SGHNT and YYREEE (reference sequence). The CDR3 contains 16 residues. V was pared by 1 base and J by 8 bases, with 13 bases of the junction left unmatched. Blood RNA was derived from unsorted whole blood, and germline DNA was extracted too. In advance of surgery, roughly 4.4 milliliters of peripheral blood were collected. The clonotype comes from a woman aged 60-75 years with primary liver carcinoma and hepatitis B virus infection. Sequencing input: peripheral blood. The chain employs TRBV5-4 and TRBJ2-3, with 7 bases fitting TRBD1. In DNA, the CDR3 is TGTGCCAGCAGCTTGCGCGACAGGGAAATTATAGGTACGCAGTATTTT. Translated, it gives CASSLRDREIIGTQYF.